The rows below give T cell receptor beta chains drawn from one sample of a study of cytomegalovirus exposure and HLA in healthy donors. Only in-frame clones appear in the TCRdb table, and some are missing; sequencing was by immunoSEQ multiplex PCR. Of approximately 100,000 clones listed, 79% are singletons. The sequenced material came from PBMCs. Source of these receptors: a female donor in good health and CMV-seropositive. The conserved cysteine and the conserved F or W are not part of the CDR3 here.

J	V	CDR3
TRBJ2-1	TRBV5-6	ASSFGTHEQF
TRBJ2-2	TRBV6-5	ASSSSTGAGELF
TRBJ1-1	TRBV5-1	ASSRGAGPRNTEAF
TRBJ2-1	TRBV7-9	SSSPIFPSGRENEQF
TRBJ2-1	TRBV6-6	ASSYSQTGGRDEQF
TRBJ2-7	TRBV11-2	ASSFDTHYEQY
TRBJ2-6	TRBV9	ASSSRGAGANGLT
TRBJ2-7	TRBV13	ASSYGRGASSYEQY
TRBJ2-3	TRBV5-1	ASSLQGTDTQY
TRBJ2-7	TRBV27	ASSLVGRAHEQY
TRBJ1-2	TRBV9	ASSVGGRGYT
TRBJ2-7	TRBV9	ASSVGSTTYEQY
TRBJ1-6	TRBV30	AWSVASGSSYNSPLH
TRBJ2-7	TRBV19	ASSPNRNQPYEQY
TRBJ2-7	TRBV4-1	ASSIGTGDYEQY
TRBJ2-7	TRBV9	ASSVEGRDGEQY
TRBJ2-3	TRBV2	ASSQTPRLAGVGTDTQY
TRBJ2-5	TRBV13	ASSLGGGYGETQY
TRBJ2-7	TRBV5-4	ASSHPGGAPEQY
TRBJ2-2	TRBV7-2	ASSQAASDTGELF
TRBJ2-3	TRBV11-2	ASSLLAGGTDTQY
TRBJ2-7	TRBV7-8	ASSTNLRGTPYEQY
TRBJ2-2	TRBV6-1	ASSKTGSNTGELF
TRBJ2-1	TRBV19	ASSTLRLAGATLGNEQF
TRBJ2-3	TRBV15	ATSRDVAGGDTQY
TRBJ2-5	TRBV29-1	SARETQETQY
TRBJ1-6	TRBV19	ASRGQGSSYNSPLH
TRBJ1-3	TRBV7-8	ASSLVVAPGNTIY
TRBJ2-6	TRBV5-1	ASSYGTFSRASGANGLT